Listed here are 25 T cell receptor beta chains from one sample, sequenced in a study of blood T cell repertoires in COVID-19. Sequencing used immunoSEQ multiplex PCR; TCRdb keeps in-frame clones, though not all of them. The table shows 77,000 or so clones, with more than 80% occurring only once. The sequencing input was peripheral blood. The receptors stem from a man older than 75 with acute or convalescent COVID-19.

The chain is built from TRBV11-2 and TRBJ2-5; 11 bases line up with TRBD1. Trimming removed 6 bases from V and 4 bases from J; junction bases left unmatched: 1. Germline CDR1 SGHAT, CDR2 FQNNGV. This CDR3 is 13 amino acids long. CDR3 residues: CASRDRGLETQYF. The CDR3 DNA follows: TGTGCCAGCAGGGACAGGGGGCTAGAGACCCAGTACTTC. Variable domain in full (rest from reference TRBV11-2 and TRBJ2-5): EAGVAQSPRYKIIEKRQSVAFWCNPISGHATLYWYQQILGQGPKLLIQFQNNGVVDDSQLPKDRFSAERLKGVDSTLKIQPAKLEDSAVYLCASRDRGLETQYFGPGTRLLVL.

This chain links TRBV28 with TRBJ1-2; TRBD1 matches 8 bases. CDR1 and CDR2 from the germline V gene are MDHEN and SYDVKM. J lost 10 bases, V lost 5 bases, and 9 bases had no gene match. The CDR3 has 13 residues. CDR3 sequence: CASSASGGVNYTF. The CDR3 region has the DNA TGTGCCAGCAGTGCCTCAGGGGGCGTAAACTACACCTTC.

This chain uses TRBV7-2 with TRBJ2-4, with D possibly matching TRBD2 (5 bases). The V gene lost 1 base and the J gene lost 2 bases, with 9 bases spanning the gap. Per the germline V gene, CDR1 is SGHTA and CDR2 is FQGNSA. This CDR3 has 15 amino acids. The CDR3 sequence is CASSLGRVTKNIQYF. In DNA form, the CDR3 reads TGTGCCAGCAGCTTAGGGCGGGTCACCAAAAACATTCAGTACTTC.

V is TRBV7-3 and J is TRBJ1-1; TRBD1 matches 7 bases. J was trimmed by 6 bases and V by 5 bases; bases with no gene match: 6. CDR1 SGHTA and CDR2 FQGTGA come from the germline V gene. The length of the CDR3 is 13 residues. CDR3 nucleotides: TGTGCCAGCAGCCCAGGGACAGTGTCTGAAGCTTTCTTT. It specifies CASSPGTVSEAFF.

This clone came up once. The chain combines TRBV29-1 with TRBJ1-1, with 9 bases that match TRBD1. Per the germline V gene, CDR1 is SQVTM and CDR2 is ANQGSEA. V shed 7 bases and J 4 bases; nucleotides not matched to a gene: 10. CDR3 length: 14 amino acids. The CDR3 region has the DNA TGCAGCGCTACCAAACAGGGGGCATTCACTGAAGCTTTCTTT. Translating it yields CSATKQGAFTEAFF.

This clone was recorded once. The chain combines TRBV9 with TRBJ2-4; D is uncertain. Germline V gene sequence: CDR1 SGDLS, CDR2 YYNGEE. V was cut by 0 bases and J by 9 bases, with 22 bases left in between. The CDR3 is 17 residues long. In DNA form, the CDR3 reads TGTGCCAGCAGCGTAGGGTTAACGGTTGAATCCGAGGTCATTCAGTACTTC. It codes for CASSVGLTVESEVIQYF.

The CDR3 region is CASKVDRRNSPLHF. The DNA of the CDR3 is TGTGCCAGCAAAGTAGACAGGAGAAATTCACCCCTCCACTTT. The chain recombines TRBV28 with TRBJ1-6; D may be TRBD1 (6 bases). The germline V gene encodes CDR1 MDHEN and CDR2 SYDVKM. The CDR3 contains 14 residues. Trimming stripped 7 bases from V and 7 bases from J, with 14 bases between.

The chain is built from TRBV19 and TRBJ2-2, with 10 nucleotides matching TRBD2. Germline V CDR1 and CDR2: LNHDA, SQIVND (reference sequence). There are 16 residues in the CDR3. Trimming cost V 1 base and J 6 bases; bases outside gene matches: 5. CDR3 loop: CASSIGLAGAAGELFF. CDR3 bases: TGTGCCAGTAGTATAGGGCTAGCGGGAGCGGCCGGGGAGCTGTTTTTT.

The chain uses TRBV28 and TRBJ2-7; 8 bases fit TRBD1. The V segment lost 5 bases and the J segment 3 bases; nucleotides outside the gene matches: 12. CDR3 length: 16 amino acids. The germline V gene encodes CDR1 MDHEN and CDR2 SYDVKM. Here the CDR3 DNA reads TGTGCCAGCAGTGTATCGTACAGGGGGATAGTCTACGAGCAGTACTTC. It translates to CASSVSYRGIVYEQYF.

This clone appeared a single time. CDR3 sequence reads: CASSLALTSDRSSYNEQFF. In nucleotides, the CDR3 is TGCGCCAGCAGCTTGGCCTTAACTAGCGATAGGAGCTCCTACAATGAGCAGTTCTTC. The chain uses TRBV5-1 and TRBJ2-1; 7 positions match TRBD2. With V trimmed by 0 bases and J by 0 bases, 12 bases remained unmatched. The CDR3 spans 19 residues. The germline V gene has CDR1 SGHRS and CDR2 YFSETQ.

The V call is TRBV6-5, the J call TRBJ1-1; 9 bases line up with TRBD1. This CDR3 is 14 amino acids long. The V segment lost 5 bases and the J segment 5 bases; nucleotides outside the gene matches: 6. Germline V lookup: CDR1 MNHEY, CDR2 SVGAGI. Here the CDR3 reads CASSKQGARTEAFF. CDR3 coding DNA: TGTGCCAGCAGTAAACAGGGGGCGCGAACTGAAGCTTTCTTT.

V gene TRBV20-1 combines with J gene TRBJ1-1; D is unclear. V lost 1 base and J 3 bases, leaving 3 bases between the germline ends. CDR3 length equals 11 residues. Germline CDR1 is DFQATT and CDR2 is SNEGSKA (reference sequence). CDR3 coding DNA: TGCAGTGCTAGAGCGGACACTGAAGCTTTCTTT. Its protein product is CSARADTEAFF.

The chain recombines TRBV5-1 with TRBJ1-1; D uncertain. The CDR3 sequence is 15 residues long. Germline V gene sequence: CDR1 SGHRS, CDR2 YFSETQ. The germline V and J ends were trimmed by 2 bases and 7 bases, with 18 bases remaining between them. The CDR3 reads CASSFSGSAEYEAFF. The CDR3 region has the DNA TGCGCCAGCAGCTTTTCTGGTAGCGCGGAATATGAAGCTTTCTTT.

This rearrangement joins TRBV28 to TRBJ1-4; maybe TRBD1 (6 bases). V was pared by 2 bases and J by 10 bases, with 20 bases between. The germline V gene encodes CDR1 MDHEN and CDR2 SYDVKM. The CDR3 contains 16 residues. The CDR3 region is CASSLIQQGLSGKLFF. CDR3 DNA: TGTGCCAGCAGTTTAATCCAACAGGGTTTGAGCGGAAAACTGTTTTTT.

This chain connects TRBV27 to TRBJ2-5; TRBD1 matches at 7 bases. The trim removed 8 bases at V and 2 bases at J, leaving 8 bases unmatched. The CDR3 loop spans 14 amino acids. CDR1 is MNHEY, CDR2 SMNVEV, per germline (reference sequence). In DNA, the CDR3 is TGTGCCAGCGCCCCGGACAGGAGACAAGAGACCCAGTACTTC. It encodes CASAPDRRQETQYF.

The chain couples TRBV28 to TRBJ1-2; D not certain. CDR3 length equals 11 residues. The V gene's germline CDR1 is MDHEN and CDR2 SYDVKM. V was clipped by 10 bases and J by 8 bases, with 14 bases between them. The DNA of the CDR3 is TGTGCCACCAGCGCGGAGGGAGGCTACACCTTC. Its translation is CATSAEGGYTF.

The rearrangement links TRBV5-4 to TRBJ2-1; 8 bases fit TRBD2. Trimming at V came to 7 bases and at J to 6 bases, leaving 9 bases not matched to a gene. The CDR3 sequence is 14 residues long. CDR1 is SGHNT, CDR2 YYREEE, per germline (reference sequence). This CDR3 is CASSPLAGGNEQFF. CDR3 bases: TGTGCCAGCTCTCCCCTTGCGGGAGGCAATGAGCAGTTCTTC.

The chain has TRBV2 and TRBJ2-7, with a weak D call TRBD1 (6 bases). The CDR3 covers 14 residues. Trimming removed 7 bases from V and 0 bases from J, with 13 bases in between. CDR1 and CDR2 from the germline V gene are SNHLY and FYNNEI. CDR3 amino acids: CASNTDSSSYEQYF. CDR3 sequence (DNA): TGTGCCAGCAATACGGACAGCAGCTCCTACGAGCAGTACTTC.

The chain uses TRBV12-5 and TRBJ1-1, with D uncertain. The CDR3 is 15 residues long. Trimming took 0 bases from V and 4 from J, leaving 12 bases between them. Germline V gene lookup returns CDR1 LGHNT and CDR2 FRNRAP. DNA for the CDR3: TGTGCTAGTGGTTTGGTAGTCGGACTGTTCACTGAAGCTTTCTTT. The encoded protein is CASGLVVGLFTEAFF.

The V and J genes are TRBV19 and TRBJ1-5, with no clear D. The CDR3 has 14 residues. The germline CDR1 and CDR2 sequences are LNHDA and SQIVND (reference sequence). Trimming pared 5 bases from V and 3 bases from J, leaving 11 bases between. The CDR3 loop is CASSLAGFNQPQHF. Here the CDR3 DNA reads TGTGCCAGTAGTCTAGCGGGGTTCAATCAGCCCCAGCATTTT.

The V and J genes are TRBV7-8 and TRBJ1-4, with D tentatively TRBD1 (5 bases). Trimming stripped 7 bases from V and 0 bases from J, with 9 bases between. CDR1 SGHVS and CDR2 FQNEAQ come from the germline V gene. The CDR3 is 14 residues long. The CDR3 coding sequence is TGTGCCAGCATCGGGGGTACAACTAATGAAAAACTGTTTTTT. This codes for CASIGGTTNEKLFF.

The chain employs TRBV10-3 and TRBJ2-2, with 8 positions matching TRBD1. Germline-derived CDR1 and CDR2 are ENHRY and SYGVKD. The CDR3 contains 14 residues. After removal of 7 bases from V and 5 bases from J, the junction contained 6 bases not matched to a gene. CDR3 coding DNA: TGTGCCATCAAGGACAGGGCATTAACCGGGGAGCTGTTTTTT. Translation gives CAIKDRALTGELFF.

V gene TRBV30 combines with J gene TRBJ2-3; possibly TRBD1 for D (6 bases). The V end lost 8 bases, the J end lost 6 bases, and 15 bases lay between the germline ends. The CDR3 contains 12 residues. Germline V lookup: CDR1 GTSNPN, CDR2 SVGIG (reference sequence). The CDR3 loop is CATHSQGDTQYF. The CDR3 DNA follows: TGTGCCACACATTCTCAGGGGGATACGCAGTATTTT.

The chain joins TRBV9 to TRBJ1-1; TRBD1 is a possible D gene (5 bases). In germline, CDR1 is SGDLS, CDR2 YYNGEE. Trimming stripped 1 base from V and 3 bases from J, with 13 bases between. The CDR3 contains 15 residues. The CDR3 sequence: CASSVYVGGDTEAFF. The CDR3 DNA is TGTGCCAGCAGCGTATATGTTGGGGGGGACACTGAAGCTTTCTTT. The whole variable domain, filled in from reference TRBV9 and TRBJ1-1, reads DSGVTQTPKHLITATGQRVTLRCSPRSGDLSVYWYQQSLDQGLQFLIQYYNGEERAKGNILERFSAQQFPDLHSELNLSSLELGDSALYFCASSVYVGGDTEAFFGQGTRLTVV.

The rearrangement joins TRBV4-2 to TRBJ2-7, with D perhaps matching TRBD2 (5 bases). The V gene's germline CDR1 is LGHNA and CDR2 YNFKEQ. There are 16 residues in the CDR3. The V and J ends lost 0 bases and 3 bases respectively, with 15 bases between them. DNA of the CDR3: TGTGCCAGCAGCCAAGACGGGGTGGTGGGGAGCTACGAGCAGTACTTC. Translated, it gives CASSQDGVVGSYEQYF.